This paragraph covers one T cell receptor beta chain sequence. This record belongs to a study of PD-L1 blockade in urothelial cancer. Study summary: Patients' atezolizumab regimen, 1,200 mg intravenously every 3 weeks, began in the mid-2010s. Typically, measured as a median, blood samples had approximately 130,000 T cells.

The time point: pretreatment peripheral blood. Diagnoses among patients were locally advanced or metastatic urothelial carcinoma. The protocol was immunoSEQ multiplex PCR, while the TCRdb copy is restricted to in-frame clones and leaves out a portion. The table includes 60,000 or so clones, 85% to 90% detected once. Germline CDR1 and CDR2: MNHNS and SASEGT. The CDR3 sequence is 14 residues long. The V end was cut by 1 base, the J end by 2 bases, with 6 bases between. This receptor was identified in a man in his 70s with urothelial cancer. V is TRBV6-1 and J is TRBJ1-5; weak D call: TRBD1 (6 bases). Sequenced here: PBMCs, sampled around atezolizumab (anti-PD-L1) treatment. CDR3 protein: CASSEDRGNQPQHF. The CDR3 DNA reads TGTGCCAGCAGTGAAGACAGGGGCAATCAGCCCCAGCATTTT.